Below are 22 T cell receptor beta chains sequenced from a single sample in a study of T cell responses to AZD1222 COVID-19 vaccine. The table came from immunoSEQ multiplex PCR; TCRdb's copy has only in-frame clones and leaves some out. Here the sample spans approximately 120,000 clones, roughly 90% being singletons. The specimen was peripheral blood, collected on day 0 of AZD1222 vaccination. The receptor set was obtained from an adult in good health.

The gene calls are TRBV7-8 and TRBJ2-4; 7 positions agree with TRBD2. V lost 4 bases, J lost 6 bases, and 6 bases stayed unmatched. This CDR3 comprises 14 residues. Germline loops: CDR1 SGHVS, CDR2 FQNEAQ. CDR3 DNA: TGTGCCAGCAGCTCTAAATGGGGGGGAAACATTCAGTACTTC. It specifies CASSSKWGGNIQYF.

This chain connects TRBV18 to TRBJ1-5; 12 bases map to TRBD1. The trim removed 9 bases at V and 6 bases at J, leaving 9 bases unmatched. Per the germline V gene, CDR1 is KGHSH and CDR2 is LQKENI. The CDR3 has 15 residues. CDR3 DNA: TGTGCCAGGCCCTCGGGACAGGGGGCTGGTCAGCCCCAGCATTTT. Its translation: CARPSGQGAGQPQHF.

The chain recombines TRBV7-9 with TRBJ2-7; D is possibly TRBD1 (6 bases). Trimming stripped 1 base from V and 6 bases from J, with 10 bases between. The CDR3 is 13 amino acids. CDR1 is SEHNR and CDR2 is FQNEAQ in the germline V gene (reference sequence). This CDR3 reads CASSLEGRGEQYF. The CDR3 nucleotides read TGTGCCAGCAGCTTAGAAGGCAGGGGCGAGCAGTACTTC. Complete variable domain (other parts from reference TRBV7-9 and TRBJ2-7): DTGVSQNPRHKITKRGQNVTFRCDPISEHNRLYWYRQTLGQGPEFLTYFQNEAQLEKSRLLSDRFSAERPKGSFSTLEIQRTEQGDSAMYLCASSLEGRGEQYFGPGTRLTVT.

Only one count was recorded for this clone. The V call is TRBV3-1 (or the pseudogene TRBV3-2), the J call TRBJ2-1, with 10 positions matching TRBD1. The CDR3 covers 16 residues. Germline V lookup: CDR1 LGHDT, CDR2 YNNKEL (reference sequence). The V and J ends lost 4 bases and 9 bases, in that order; junction bases with no gene match: 12. The CDR3 is CASSRTRDRGGIEQFF. The CDR3 DNA sequence: TGTGCCAGCAGCCGGACCCGGGACAGGGGAGGGATTGAGCAGTTCTTC.

J is TRBJ2-2 and V is TRBV7-9, with TRBD1 matching 9 bases. CDR3 length equals 15 residues. CDR1 and CDR2 from the germline V gene are SEHNR and FQNEAQ (reference sequence). The junction had 12 bases not matched to a gene; V was cut back by 3 bases and J by 13 bases. CDR3 bases: TGTGCCAGCAGCTTCGGGACAGGGACGCTCCGAAGGCTGTTTTTT. This encodes CASSFGTGTLRRLFF.

This clone was counted a single time. The chain is built from TRBV11-2 and TRBJ2-5; TRBD1 aligns across 7 bases. The CDR3 spans 14 residues. With V trimmed by 5 bases and J by 5 bases, 8 bases remained unmatched. Per the germline V gene, CDR1 is SGHAT and CDR2 is FQNNGV. DNA of the CDR3: TGTGCCAGCAGCGGCCGACAGGGCCGGGAGACCCAGTACTTC. Translating it yields CASSGRQGRETQYF.

The chain recombines TRBV19 with TRBJ2-5; no firm D call. Trimming removed 8 bases at V and 5 bases at J, with 9 bases between. Germline V gives CDR1 LNHDA, CDR2 SQIVND (reference sequence). The CDR3 covers 11 residues. CDR3 in amino acids: CASLAGETQYF. The CDR3 DNA is TGTGCCAGTCTCGCCGGGGAGACCCAGTACTTC. The whole variable domain, filled in from reference TRBV19 and TRBJ2-5, reads DGGITQSPKYLFRKEGQNVTLSCEQNLNHDAMYWYRQDPGQGLRLIYYSQIVNDFQKGDIAEGYSVSREKKESFPLTVTSAQKNPTAFYLCASLAGETQYFGPGTRLLVL.

The chain is built from TRBV19 and TRBJ2-1; D perhaps matches TRBD2 (5 bases). The CDR3 sequence is 15 residues long. Trimming cost V 7 bases and J 4 bases, with 17 bases left between them. The germline CDR1 and CDR2 sequences are LNHDA and SQIVND (reference sequence). CDR3 residues: CASTPGLTGYNEQFF. DNA of the CDR3: TGTGCCAGTACCCCCGGCCTCACGGGGTACAATGAGCAGTTCTTC.

J is TRBJ1-1 and V is TRBV11-1; tentative D call: TRBD1 (6 bases). From germline, CDR1 is SGHAT and CDR2 FQDESV (reference sequence). The CDR3 totals 14 residues. The germline V and J ends were trimmed by 3 bases and 1 base, with 9 bases remaining between them. The CDR3 here is CASSFTTGNTEAFF. The DNA for the CDR3 is TGTGCCAGCAGCTTCACGACAGGGAACACTGAAGCTTTCTTT.

The chain carries TRBV29-1 and TRBJ2-3, with D unclear. Germline CDR1 is SQVTM and CDR2 is ANQGSEA. The CDR3 has 11 residues. The V end was cut by 4 bases, the J end by 11 bases, with 13 bases between. CDR3 bases: TGCAGCGTTGTGGACGCCCGAAGGCAGTATTTT. Translated, it gives CSVVDARRQYF.

The chain recombines TRBV27 with TRBJ1-2; 12 positions agree with TRBD1. Germline V gene data show CDR1 as MNHEY and CDR2 as SMNVEV (reference sequence). The CDR3 contains 15 residues. The ends lost 4 bases at V and 7 bases at J; junction bases unmatched: 7. The CDR3 loop is CASSSPGTGGSGYTF. CDR3 in DNA: TGTGCCAGCAGTTCGCCCGGGACAGGGGGCTCTGGCTACACCTTC.

V gene TRBV3-1 (or the pseudogene TRBV3-2) combines with J gene TRBJ2-7; D not certain. V was cut by 4 bases and J by 0 bases, with 7 bases left in between. CDR3 size: 13 residues. In germline, CDR1 is LGHDT, CDR2 YNNKEL (reference sequence). The CDR3 nucleotides are TGTGCCAGCAGCCCTTATATCTCCTACGAGCAGTACTTC. It encodes CASSPYISYEQYF.

The chain carries TRBV6-1 and TRBJ2-2, with TRBD1 matching 10 bases. This CDR3 has 16 amino acids. Germline CDR1 is MNHNS and CDR2 is SASEGT. V lost 2 bases to trimming and J lost 3 bases; unmatched junction nucleotides: 3. The CDR3 region is CASSEIDRGHTGELFF. CDR3 in DNA: TGTGCCAGCAGTGAAATCGACAGGGGGCACACCGGGGAGCTGTTTTTT.

The CDR3 is CASSFGLKDYEQYF. The CDR3 nucleotides read TGTGCCAGCAGCTTTGGACTGAAAGACTACGAGCAGTACTTC. The V gene is TRBV5-6, the J gene TRBJ2-7, with a possible D match to TRBD2 (5 bases). The germline V and J ends were trimmed by 2 bases and 3 bases, with 12 bases remaining between them. The CDR3 runs to 14 residues. The germline V gene encodes CDR1 SGHDT and CDR2 YYEEEE. The complete variable domain, with remaining parts taken from reference TRBV5-6 and TRBJ2-7, reads DAGVTQSPTHLIKTRGQQVTLRCSPKSGHDTVSWYQQALGQGPQFIFQYYEEEERQRGNFPDRFSGHQFPNYSSELNVNALLLGDSALYLCASSFGLKDYEQYFGPGTRLTVT.

Concerning this clone: An end of the junction differs from the germline gene, which may be a read error. This sequence joins TRBV7-7 and TRBJ2-7; 11 positions agree with TRBD1. The CDR3 sequence is 13 residues long. Germline V gene lookup returns CDR1 SSHAT and CDR2 FNYEAQ (reference sequence). The CDR3 bases are TGTGCTAGCATAGGGACAGGGGGGGATGAGCAGTACTTC. The encoded protein is CASIGTGGDEQYF.

The V gene is TRBV5-8, the J gene TRBJ1-1; D not resolved. The V gene lost 3 bases and the J gene lost 3 bases, with 12 bases spanning the gap. Looked up from germline, CDR1 is SGHTS and CDR2 is YDEGEE. CDR3 size: 14 residues. In DNA, the CDR3 is TGTGCCAGCAGCTCAGCTAATGGGGACACTGAAGCTTTCTTT. Protein sequence: CASSSANGDTEAFF.

This clone was seen once. The rearrangement uses TRBV19 and TRBJ1-1, with D perhaps matching TRBD1 (5 bases). Germline assignment: CDR1 LNHDA and CDR2 SQIVND (reference sequence). CDR3 size: 12 residues. The V and J ends lost 3 bases and 10 bases respectively, with 12 bases between them. The CDR3 DNA reads TGTGCCAGTAGTATCCATTCGGGGGGAGCTTTCTTT. Translated: CASSIHSGGAFF.

The J gene is TRBJ1-1, the V gene TRBV10-3, with 12 bases that match TRBD1. Germline-derived CDR1 and CDR2 are ENHRY and SYGVKD. CDR3 length: 14 amino acids. The trim removed 6 bases at V and 4 bases at J, leaving 3 bases unmatched. CDR3 amino acids: CAIRGQGASTEAFF. DNA of the CDR3: TGTGCCATCAGGGGACAGGGGGCGAGCACTGAAGCTTTCTTT.

Notes on this clone: This sample includes further DNA sequences coding for the same CDR3. The chain links TRBV5-4 to TRBJ2-3; D not resolved. Germline loops: CDR1 SGHNT, CDR2 YYREEE (reference sequence). V lost 1 base, J lost 3 bases, and 3 bases lay in between. There are 12 residues in the CDR3. CDR3 residues: CASSLNTDTQYF. For the CDR3, the DNA is TGTGCCAGCAGCTTGAATACAGATACGCAGTATTTT.

This clone was picked up one time. This sequence joins TRBV2 and TRBJ2-5; D is perhaps TRBD1 (5 bases). This CDR3 region has 13 residues. V was cut by 9 bases and J by 2 bases, with 13 bases left in between. The germline gives CDR1 SNHLY, CDR2 FYNNEI. CDR3 sequence (DNA): TGTGCCAGGGCGACAGATACTCAAGAGACCCAGTACTTC. Its translation is CARATDTQETQYF.

This chain joins TRBV4-2 and TRBJ2-7; D possibly corresponds to TRBD1 (5 bases). Trimming took 1 base from V and 0 from J, leaving 10 bases between them. Germline assignment: CDR1 LGHNA and CDR2 YNFKEQ. CDR3 length: 15 amino acids. CDR3 nucleotide sequence: TGTGCCAGCAGCCAAGTAAAGGGGTCCTCCTACGAGCAGTACTTC. Encoded protein: CASSQVKGSSYEQYF.

In nucleotides, the CDR3 is TGTGCCAGCAGGGCGACAGGGAATGAAAAACTGTTTTTT. Residues: CASRATGNEKLFF. The chain is built from TRBV12-3 or TRBV12-4 and TRBJ1-4; 7 nucleotides agree with TRBD1. The CDR3 covers 13 residues. Trimming at V came to 6 bases and at J to 5 bases, leaving 3 bases not matched to a gene.